Sequencing of this TCR beta chain was carried out in a study of shared clonotypes between healthy human individuals. Whole-study results and caveats: Incompleteness in sorted-subset sequencing, despite large depth, was shown by rarefaction.

In the naive CD8 group, cells lacked CD45RO and were positively selected for CCR7, so terminally differentiated effector memory CD45RA+ cells were left out. Measured with immunoSEQ multiplex PCR; TCRdb has only the in-frame clones, and not every one. The data contain approximately 2,000,000 clones, around 93% of them seen just once; the ten biggest clones take up about 1.7%. The CDR3 is 15 residues long. Trimming removed 0 bases at V and 5 bases at J, with 11 bases between. From germline, CDR1 is MNHEY and CDR2 SMNVEV (reference sequence). This clone showed up many times. Antigen: not known. What was sequenced was naive CD8+ T cells from PBMCs. This rearrangement joins TRBV27 to TRBJ1-5; D is possibly TRBD1 (5 bases). The receptor was isolated from a man in his late teens or twenties in good health. Some clones in this sample may be carry-over from other donors' samples. CDR3 protein: CASSLSQGTDQPQHF. DNA of the CDR3: TGTGCCAGCAGTTTATCTCAGGGAACGGATCAGCCCCAGCATTTT.